These 30 T cell receptor beta chains came from one sample sequenced in a study of blood T cell repertoires in COVID-19. Sequenced by immunoSEQ multiplex PCR; TCRdb stores in-frame clones only, minus some. The data show about 250,000 clones, approximately 79% seen once. Sequencing was carried out using peripheral blood. These receptor sequences come from a woman between 40 and 50 years old with active or convalescent COVID-19.

This chain joins TRBV11-2 and TRBJ1-2; a possible D gene is TRBD1 (6 bases). This CDR3 is 16 amino acids long. Germline-derived CDR1 and CDR2 are SGHAT and FQNNGV. With 5 bases removed from V and 1 base from J, the gap between germline ends came to 17 bases. This CDR3 is CASSPSPGDSNYGYTF. CDR3 DNA: TGTGCCAGCAGCCCCTCCCCAGGGGATAGTAACTATGGCTACACCTTC.

In this sample, this clone turned up once. The V gene is TRBV3-1 (or the pseudogene TRBV3-2), the J gene TRBJ2-2; D call uncertain. The CDR3 spans 14 residues. Germline loops: CDR1 LGHDT, CDR2 YNNKEL (reference sequence). V gave up 4 bases and J gave up 7 bases, with 13 bases separating them. The CDR3 DNA reads TGTGCCAGCAGCCTCAACTCGCTCTACGGGGAGCTGTTTTTT. Protein product: CASSLNSLYGELFF.

The V and J genes are TRBV5-4 and TRBJ2-5, with a weak D call TRBD2 (5 bases). Germline CDR1 and CDR2: SGHNT and YYREEE (reference sequence). The CDR3 runs to 14 residues. Deletions cut 0 bases from V and 3 bases from J, with 9 bases between. The CDR3, as DNA: TGTGCCAGCAGCTTGGTGACTAAGGAAGAGACCCAGTACTTC. Translating it yields CASSLVTKEETQYF.

The table lists this clone with a count of one. The chain joins TRBV27 to TRBJ1-5; TRBD1 agrees at 7 bases. V was pared by 6 bases and J by 0 bases, with 8 bases of the junction left unmatched. The CDR3 loop spans 16 amino acids. The germline CDR1 and CDR2 sequences are MNHEY and SMNVEV (reference sequence). DNA for the CDR3: TGTGCCAGCAGAAGTACCGGGACAGCTAGCAATCAGCCCCAGCATTTT. This sequence encodes CASRSTGTASNQPQHF.

The chain links TRBV19 to TRBJ1-2; TRBD1 might be the D (5 bases). In germline, CDR1 is LNHDA, CDR2 SQIVND (reference sequence). V was shortened by 3 bases and J by 1 base, with 21 bases between the two germline ends. This CDR3 region has 18 residues. CDR3 protein: CASSMSTGKKRFNYGYTF. The CDR3 nucleotides read TGTGCCAGTAGTATGAGCACAGGAAAAAAACGTTTTAACTATGGCTACACCTTC.

This chain joins TRBV11-3 and TRBJ1-1, with a tentative D call TRBD1 (5 bases). V was shortened by 3 bases and J by 5 bases, with 7 bases between the two germline ends. There are 12 residues in the CDR3. Germline V gives CDR1 SGHNT, CDR2 YENEEA. This chain's CDR3 is CASSLGQTEAFF. The DNA for the CDR3 is TGTGCCAGCAGCTTGGGGCAGACTGAAGCTTTCTTT.

The chain's CDR3 is CASSHSGQEQFF. In nucleotides, the CDR3 is TGCGCCAGCAGCCACTCGGGACAGGAGCAGTTCTTC. The chain employs TRBV4-1 and TRBJ2-1; 7 nucleotides agree with TRBD1. Germline CDR1 MGHRA, CDR2 YSYEKL. The CDR3 is made up of 12 amino acids. Trimming at V came to 3 bases and at J to 10 bases, leaving 3 bases not matched to a gene.

The J gene is TRBJ1-1, the V gene TRBV7-9; D is unresolved. The V and J ends lost 1 base and 3 bases respectively, with 9 bases between them. This CDR3 comprises 14 residues. The germline V gene encodes CDR1 SEHNR and CDR2 FQNEAQ (reference sequence). The CDR3 bases are TGTGCCAGCAGCTTAGTATTGTCAGACACTGAAGCTTTCTTT. Protein: CASSLVLSDTEAFF.

Here the CDR3 DNA reads TGTGCCAGCAGCTTAGGACAGACCCTAGCCAAAAACATTCAGTACTTC. The encoded protein is CASSLGQTLAKNIQYF. The genes are TRBV7-2 and TRBJ2-4, with D possibly TRBD1 on 5 matching bases. The CDR3 length is 16 residues. Deletions cut 1 base from V and 0 bases from J, with 10 bases between. CDR1 SGHTA and CDR2 FQGNSA come from the germline V gene. Looking up the rest from reference TRBV7-2 and TRBJ2-4 gives the full variable domain: GAGVSQSPSNKVTEKGKDVELRCDPISGHTALYWYRQSLGQGLEFLIYFQGNSAPDKSGLPSDRFSAERTGGSVSTLTIQRTQQEDSAVYLCASSLGQTLAKNIQYFGAGTRLSVL.

The CDR3 loop reads CASSYEPGQGWPEAFF. DNA for the CDR3: TGTGCCAGCAGCTACGAACCGGGACAGGGGTGGCCTGAAGCTTTCTTT. The V and J genes are TRBV5-4 and TRBJ1-1; TRBD1 aligns across 10 bases. V trimming: 3 bases; J trimming: 6 bases; junction bases outside the gene matches: 11. Germline V gene sequence: CDR1 SGHNT, CDR2 YYREEE (reference sequence). The CDR3 is 16 residues long.

The chain uses TRBV11-1 and TRBJ2-7, with 9 bases matching TRBD2. Per germline, CDR1 SGHAT and CDR2 FQDESV (reference sequence). The CDR3 sequence is 15 residues long. V dropped 1 base and J dropped 2; count of bases not matched to a gene: 3. CDR3 sequence (DNA): TGTGCCAGCAGCTTAGGAGCGGGGGGCACCTACGAGCAGTACTTC. Translation: CASSLGAGGTYEQYF.

The chain employs TRBV3-1 (or the pseudogene TRBV3-2) and TRBJ2-1, with 12 bases identical to TRBD2. Per the germline V gene, CDR1 is LGHDT and CDR2 is YNNKEL (reference sequence). The CDR3 spans 15 residues. After removal of 2 bases from V and 14 bases from J, the junction contained 10 bases not matched to a gene. The CDR3 sequence: CASSQHGTSGRGKFF. The CDR3 coding sequence is TGTGCCAGCAGCCAACACGGGACTAGCGGGCGAGGGAAGTTCTTC.

The chain joins TRBV19 to TRBJ2-2, with TRBD2 matching over 9 bases. This CDR3 has 17 residues. V lost 5 bases and J lost 1; bases outside the gene matches: 8. The germline V gene encodes CDR1 LNHDA and CDR2 SQIVND (reference sequence). CDR3 region: CASSLFSGRLNTGELFF. The DNA for the CDR3 is TGTGCCAGTAGTTTGTTCAGCGGGAGGTTGAACACCGGGGAGCTGTTTTTT.

This clone was seen a handful of times. The chain couples TRBV6-4 to TRBJ2-3; 10 nucleotides match TRBD2. Trimming removed 3 bases from V and 5 bases from J; junction bases left unmatched: 2. This CDR3 comprises 14 residues. CDR1 and CDR2 (germline): MRHNA, SNTAGT. CDR3 nucleotide sequence: TGTGCCAGCAGTGAAGCGGGGGGGATAGATACGCAGTATTTT. Translating it yields CASSEAGGIDTQYF.

The chain combines TRBV7-9 with TRBJ1-1; D possibly corresponds to TRBD1 (5 bases). This CDR3 has 15 amino acids. Germline V gene data show CDR1 as SEHNR and CDR2 as FQNEAQ (reference sequence). V was pared by 5 bases and J by 1 base, with 14 bases between. The CDR3 nucleotides are TGTGCCAGCAGCCCTCCTGGAGGGGCGAACACTGAAGCTTTCTTT. As protein: CASSPPGGANTEAFF.

V and J are TRBV7-2 and TRBJ2-2; D might be TRBD1 (5 bases). There are 15 residues in the CDR3. Germline V gene sequence: CDR1 SGHTA, CDR2 FQGNSA. The germline V and J ends were trimmed by 3 bases and 0 bases, with 8 bases remaining between them. The CDR3 here is CASSFTGPNTGELFF. As DNA, the CDR3 is TGTGCCAGCAGCTTTACAGGTCCGAACACCGGGGAGCTGTTTTTT.

The J gene is TRBJ2-2, the V gene TRBV7-2, with D tentatively TRBD2 (5 bases). The CDR3 covers 14 residues. V was trimmed by 4 bases and J by 4 bases, leaving 10 bases between them. The germline gives CDR1 SGHTA, CDR2 FQGNSA. CDR3 amino acids: CASSWTSTTGELFF. In DNA form, the CDR3 reads TGTGCCAGCAGCTGGACTTCTACCACCGGGGAGCTGTTTTTT.

The chain has TRBV7-3 and TRBJ2-5; D unresolved. CDR1 and CDR2 (germline): SGHTA, FQGTGA. The CDR3 runs to 12 residues. Trimming took 4 bases from V and 4 from J, leaving 7 bases between them. CDR3 amino acids: CASSSTGETQYF. DNA for the CDR3: TGTGCCAGCAGCTCCACCGGAGAGACCCAGTACTTC.

The V gene is TRBV3-1 (or the pseudogene TRBV3-2), the J gene TRBJ1-2; D ambiguous. This CDR3 is built from 11 residues. The germline CDR1 and CDR2 sequences are LGHDT and YNNKEL (reference sequence). The germline V and J ends were trimmed by 4 bases and 7 bases, with 7 bases remaining between them. The DNA of the CDR3 is TGTGCCAGCAGCCTTCTAGGTGGCTACACCTTC. It specifies CASSLLGGYTF.

The chain joins TRBV24-1 to TRBJ1-2, with 10 bases lining up with TRBD1. The CDR3 is made up of 13 amino acids. Germline trimming cut 9 bases from V and 8 bases from J; bases unmatched to any gene: 8. Germline V CDR1 and CDR2: KGHDR, SFDVKD. CDR3 DNA sequence: TGTGCCACCCGAGACGGGACAGGGGACGGCTACACCTTC. It yields the protein CATRDGTGDGYTF.

The chain combines TRBV29-1 with TRBJ2-3; maybe TRBD1 (5 bases). This CDR3 spans 12 amino acids. V lost 4 bases and J 4 bases, leaving 9 bases between the germline ends. Germline V gene sequence: CDR1 SQVTM, CDR2 ANQGSEA. The DNA for the CDR3 is TGCAGCGTTGGTCAGGGTGCAGATACGCAGTATTTT. Its protein product is CSVGQGADTQYF.

V and J are TRBV14 and TRBJ1-6; no clear D. The CDR3 spans 13 residues. CDR1 and CDR2 from the germline V gene are SGHDN and FVKESK. V was cut by 2 bases and J by 10 bases, with 9 bases left in between. The CDR3 here is CASSQKGGSPLHF. In DNA, the CDR3 is TGTGCCAGCAGCCAAAAGGGAGGGTCACCCCTCCACTTT.

V and J are TRBV27 and TRBJ2-3; weak D call: TRBD2 (5 bases). The ends were cut back, 7 bases at V and 8 bases at J, with 19 bases in the middle. The CDR3 is 14 residues long. The germline V gene encodes CDR1 MNHEY and CDR2 SMNVEV (reference sequence). This CDR3 is CASTNPGLYGTQYF. CDR3 bases: TGTGCCAGCACCAACCCCGGACTCTACGGTACGCAGTATTTT.

The rearrangement links TRBV6-6 to TRBJ1-2, with D uncertain. The germline gives CDR1 MNHNY, CDR2 SVGAGI (reference sequence). Between the trimmed V and J ends, which lost 2 bases and 1 base, there was a span of 11 bases. CDR3 length: 15 amino acids. CDR3 loop: CASSYPGVYNYGYTF. The CDR3 DNA reads TGTGCCAGCAGTTACCCCGGGGTGTATAACTATGGCTACACCTTC.

This clone showed up just a few times. This chain uses TRBV6-5 with TRBJ1-3; perhaps TRBD1 as D (5 bases). Germline CDR1 reads MNHEY; CDR2 reads SVGAGI. The CDR3 loop spans 16 amino acids. V shed 0 bases and J shed 4 bases, with 13 bases lying between them. CDR3 coding DNA: TGTGCCAGCAGTTACTCTCTTGGGCAGGGAGGAAACACCATATATTTT. It specifies CASSYSLGQGGNTIYF.

This clone was detected only a few times. V usage is TRBV19 and J usage is TRBJ1-5; D might be TRBD1 (5 bases). Trimming took off 3 bases at V and 5 bases at J, with 14 bases between the two ends. The CDR3 length is 15 residues. Germline values: CDR1 LNHDA, CDR2 SQIVND (reference sequence). This CDR3 is CASSIWGTAHQPQHF. The CDR3 bases are TGTGCCAGTAGTATCTGGGGCACCGCGCATCAGCCCCAGCATTTT.

The genes are TRBV12-3 or TRBV12-4 and TRBJ2-5; D not certain. The V and J ends lost 1 base and 0 bases respectively, with 3 bases between them. This CDR3 comprises 13 residues. CDR3 sequence: CASSLGDQETQYF. In nucleotides, the CDR3 is TGTGCCAGCAGTTTAGGCGACCAAGAGACCCAGTACTTC.

The sample holds a few counts of this clone. The gene calls are TRBV27 and TRBJ1-5; possibly TRBD1 for D (6 bases). With 2 bases removed from V and 6 bases from J, the gap between germline ends came to 11 bases. The CDR3 runs 14 residues. Germline loops: CDR1 MNHEY, CDR2 SMNVEV (reference sequence). CDR3 DNA sequence: TGTGCCAGCAGTTTACAGGGGCCAGGTCAGCCCCAGCATTTT. Translating gives CASSLQGPGQPQHF.

The V and J genes are TRBV30 and TRBJ2-7, with a weak D call TRBD2 (5 bases). CDR1 is GTSNPN and CDR2 is SVGIG in the germline V gene (reference sequence). V dropped 5 bases and J dropped 3 bases, with 11 bases sitting between them. The CDR3 covers 12 residues. In nucleotides, the CDR3 is TGTGCCTGGTCCGCTGGAGGCTACGAGCAGTACTTC. Translating it yields CAWSAGGYEQYF.

The CDR3 loop reads CASSPRTGGGYTF. CDR3 in DNA: TGTGCCAGCAGCCCCAGGACAGGGGGCGGCTACACCTTC. The chain recombines TRBV11-2 with TRBJ1-2; 11 nucleotides match TRBD1. CDR3 size: 13 residues. CDR1 and CDR2 from the germline V gene are SGHAT and FQNNGV. V shed 5 bases and J 8 bases; nucleotides not matched to a gene: 4.